What follows are 17 T cell receptor beta chains derived from one specimen sequenced in a study of blood T cells in healthy people across ages. It was with a sample-barcoded 5' primer and a J-beta primer mix that a second PCR of roughly 7 to 12 cycles was run. TCRdb reprocessed the 5' RACE reads with MiXCR, giving one entry per CDR3 protein. The sample carries about 1.5 million distinct CDR3 sequences, approximately 39% recorded once. Sequences were obtained from blood. Every receptor here comes from a woman younger than 35 in good health.

The rearrangement uses TRBV6-5 and TRBJ1-2; no definite D call. Trimming shortened V by 3 bases and J by 7 bases, and 12 bases separated the two germline ends. Germline CDR1 reads MNHEY; CDR2 reads SVGAGI. The CDR3 extends over 13 amino acids. The DNA for the CDR3 is TGTGCCAGCAGTTATGAGTCGGCGGGTGGCTACACCTTC. This encodes CASSYESAGGYTF.

V usage is TRBV24-1 and J usage is TRBJ1-5; weak D call: TRBD1 (6 bases). The CDR3 loop spans 14 amino acids. In germline, CDR1 is KGHDR, CDR2 SFDVKD. The ends were cut back, 8 bases at V and 0 bases at J, with 10 bases in the middle. This chain's CDR3 is CATKGHVSNQPQHF. The CDR3 DNA follows: TGTGCCACCAAGGGACACGTTAGCAATCAGCCCCAGCATTTT.

The V and J genes are TRBV27 and TRBJ1-5, with D tentatively TRBD1 (5 bases). The ends were cut back, 5 bases at V and 0 bases at J, with 17 bases in the middle. CDR1 is MNHEY and CDR2 is SMNVEV in the germline V gene (reference sequence). The CDR3 has 17 amino acids. CDR3 residues: CASSPHKAGDSNQPQHF. The CDR3, as DNA: TGTGCCAGCAGTCCCCATAAAGCGGGGGATAGCAATCAGCCCCAGCATTTT.

The DNA of the CDR3 is TGTGCCAGCAGCACAGGGACAGCTCATCATGGCTACACCTTC. It translates to CASSTGTAHHGYTF. The J gene is TRBJ1-2, the V gene TRBV11-1; 7 bases align to TRBD1. The CDR3 is 14 amino acids. Germline loops: CDR1 SGHAT, CDR2 FQDESV (reference sequence). V lost 5 bases, J lost 6 bases, and 9 bases stayed unmatched.

The J gene is TRBJ2-1, the V gene TRBV15, with TRBD1 matching 7 bases. Germline V gene sequence: CDR1 LNHNV, CDR2 YYDKDF (reference sequence). V shed 7 bases, J shed 7 bases, and the junction held 10 bases outside the gene matches. The CDR3 spans 14 residues. CDR3 in DNA: TGTGCCACCACGGACAGGCTAAAGAGGAATGAGCAGTTCTTC. Protein sequence: CATTDRLKRNEQFF. Looking up the rest from reference TRBV15 and TRBJ2-1 gives the full variable domain: DAMVIQNPRYQVTQFGKPVTLSCSQTLNHNVMYWYQQKSSQAPKLLFHYYDKDFNNEADTPDNFQSRRPNTSFCFLDIRSPGLGDTAMYLCATTDRLKRNEQFFGPGTRLTVL.

This chain uses TRBV7-2 with TRBJ2-1, with 16 bases that match TRBD2. V lost 1 base and J lost 4; bases outside the gene matches: 7. The CDR3 is 19 residues long. Per the germline V gene, CDR1 is SGHTA and CDR2 is FQGNSA. The CDR3 protein is CASSLGGTSGRVGYNEQFF. The CDR3 DNA reads TGTGCCAGCAGCTTAGGGGGGACTAGCGGGAGGGTGGGTTACAATGAGCAGTTCTTC.

The chain links TRBV2 to TRBJ2-5; a weak D match, TRBD1 (6 bases). With 8 bases removed from V and 11 bases from J, the gap between germline ends came to 24 bases. The CDR3 covers 14 residues. Germline V gene data show CDR1 as SNHLY and CDR2 as FYNNEI. Here the CDR3 DNA reads TGTGCCAGCGGGGGATTTGGGGGCTACAATGAGCAGTACTTC. Its protein product is CASGGFGGYNEQYF.

There are many counts of this clonotype. This chain links TRBV29-1 with TRBJ1-2, with D possibly TRBD1 on 6 matching bases. Germline CDR1 is SQVTM and CDR2 is ANQGSEA. V lost 3 bases and J lost 8, with 10 bases in between. There are 11 residues in the CDR3. The chain's CDR3 is CSVDGRGGYTF. The CDR3 DNA sequence: TGCAGCGTTGACGGGAGGGGGGGCTACACCTTC. The complete variable domain, with remaining parts taken from reference TRBV29-1 and TRBJ1-2, reads SAVISQKPSRDICQRGTSLTIQCQVDSQVTMMFWYRQQPGQSLTLIATANQGSEATYESGFVIDKFPISRPNLTFSTLTVSNMSPEDSSIYLCSVDGRGGYTFGSGTRLTVV.

The sample holds many counts of this clonotype. J is TRBJ2-7 and V is TRBV6-2 or TRBV6-3, with a weak D call TRBD2 (5 bases). The V and J ends lost 10 bases and 2 bases respectively, with 12 bases between them. In germline, CDR1 is MNHEY, CDR2 SVGEGT. The CDR3 is 12 residues long. The DNA for the CDR3 is TGTGCCACTGGACTGGGGACCTACGAGCAGTACTTC. Translating gives CATGLGTYEQYF.

The chain combines TRBV20-1 with TRBJ2-7; D gene uncertain. V lost 7 bases, J lost 4 bases, and 14 bases lay in between. The length of the CDR3 is 12 residues. CDR1 DFQATT and CDR2 SNEGSKA come from the germline V gene (reference sequence). The CDR3 sequence is CSVTAPLYEQYF. CDR3 coding DNA: TGCAGTGTTACCGCCCCCTTATACGAGCAGTACTTC.

This clonotype showed up many times. This chain joins TRBV27 and TRBJ2-1, with D unclear. The CDR3 totals 14 residues. The V and J ends lost 6 bases and 0 bases respectively, with 9 bases between them. Per the germline V gene, CDR1 is MNHEY and CDR2 is SMNVEV (reference sequence). This chain's CDR3 is CASSLDFSYNEQFF. DNA of the CDR3: TGTGCCAGCAGCTTAGATTTCTCCTACAATGAGCAGTTCTTC.

This chain uses TRBV20-1 with TRBJ2-3; 7 nucleotides match TRBD2. The ends lost 2 bases at V and 4 bases at J; junction bases unmatched: 6. CDR1 DFQATT and CDR2 SNEGSKA come from the germline V gene (reference sequence). CDR3 length: 14 residues. The CDR3 spells CSARSAGVADTQYF. As DNA, the CDR3 is TGCAGTGCTAGAAGCGCGGGAGTAGCAGATACGCAGTATTTT.

This clonotype was seen more than once but under ten times. The CDR3 loop reads CASSKENRDKEGTDTQYF. The CDR3, as DNA: TGTGCCAGCAGCAAAGAGAACCGAGACAAAGAAGGCACAGATACGCAGTATTTT. The V call is TRBV21-1, the J call TRBJ2-3; TRBD1, as called in the table, went unchecked against the DNA. TRBV21-1 is a recognized pseudogene. The CDR3 runs to 18 residues.

The chain links TRBV5-1 to TRBJ2-4; perhaps TRBD1 as D (5 bases). The closer fit of TRBJ2-7 to the DNA end suggests the J call may be wrong. CDR1 SGHRS and CDR2 YFSETQ come from the germline V gene. CDR3 size: 13 residues. CDR3 protein: CASSLTRAHEQYF. CDR3 coding DNA: TGCGCCAGCAGCTTGACCAGGGCCCACGAGCAGTACTTC.

This sequence joins TRBV2 and TRBJ2-3; D possibly corresponds to TRBD1 (6 bases). This CDR3 spans 15 amino acids. In germline, CDR1 is SNHLY, CDR2 FYNNEI. With 8 bases removed from V and 2 bases from J, the gap between germline ends came to 17 bases. The DNA for the CDR3 is TGTGCCAGCGGATTCGGGACACTAGACACAGATACGCAGTATTTT. This encodes CASGFGTLDTDTQYF.

Only a few counts were recorded for this clonotype. The J gene is TRBJ1-5, the V gene TRBV4-3, with a weak D call TRBD1 (6 bases). Looked up from germline, CDR1 is LGHNA and CDR2 is YSLEER. This CDR3 has 15 residues. V lost 0 bases to trimming and J lost 6 bases, with 12 bases between them. CDR3 sequence (DNA): TGCGCCAGCAGCCAAGATTCGGGGGCGCGTCAGCCCCAGCATTTT. Protein: CASSQDSGARQPQHF.

The chain is built from TRBV7-2 and TRBJ2-3; a possible D gene is TRBD2 (6 bases). The germline V gene encodes CDR1 SGHTA and CDR2 FQGNSA. The V end was cut by 1 base, the J end by 8 bases, with 13 bases between. The CDR3 sequence is 14 residues long. The CDR3 loop reads CASSLGGGGVTQYF. CDR3 bases: TGTGCCAGCAGCTTAGGGGGAGGAGGAGTTACGCAGTATTTT.